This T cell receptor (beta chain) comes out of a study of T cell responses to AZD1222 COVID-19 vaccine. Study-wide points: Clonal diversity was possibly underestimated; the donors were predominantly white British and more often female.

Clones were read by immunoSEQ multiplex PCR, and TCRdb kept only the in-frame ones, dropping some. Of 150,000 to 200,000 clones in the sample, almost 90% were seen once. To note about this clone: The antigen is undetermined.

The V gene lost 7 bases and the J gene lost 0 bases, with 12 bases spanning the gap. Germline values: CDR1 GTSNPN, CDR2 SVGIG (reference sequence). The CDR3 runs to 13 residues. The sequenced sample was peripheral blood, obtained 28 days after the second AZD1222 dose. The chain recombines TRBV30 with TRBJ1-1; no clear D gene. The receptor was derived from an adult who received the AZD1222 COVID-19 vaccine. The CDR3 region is CASRRSMNTEAFF. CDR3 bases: TGTGCCTCACGCAGGTCAATGAACACTGAAGCTTTCTTT.